This T cell receptor beta chain was sequenced for a study of shared clonotypes between healthy human individuals. Study-wide background: Three plates each covered CD4 naive and memory; CD8 naive two, CD8 memory one.

A word on this clone: Its target is not known.

Overall study findings and caveats: The sharing of approximately 5.1% of naive CD4 clonotypes was seen across a handful of donors. Memory subsets generally showed lower estimated richness than naive subsets.

CDR1 and CDR2 (germline): MNHEY, SMNVEV (reference sequence). J was trimmed by 4 bases and V by 5 bases; bases with no gene match: 13. The length of the CDR3 is 17 residues. All the donors were Caucasian adults who lived in Nashville, Tennessee. Profiling relied on immunoSEQ multiplex PCR, and the TCRdb table lists in-frame clones only, not all of them. The data show roughly 530,000 clones, almost 97% seen once. This sequence was found in a woman in her thirties in good health. The specimen was naive CD4+ T cells sorted from blood. Indicated subset: CD45RA+ positively selected. The rearrangement joins TRBV27 to TRBJ2-3, with 9 bases lining up with TRBD1. The CDR3 is CASSAKAGTGNSDTQYF. CDR3 DNA sequence: TGTGCCAGCAGTGCAAAAGCCGGGACAGGGAATTCAGATACGCAGTATTTT.